This entry describes one TCR beta chain. Its antigen remains unidentified. Collection occurred without any documented infections or immune events in donors. The data derive from a study of identifying expanded T cells in peripheral blood. There are 16 residues in the CDR3. The ends lost 3 bases at V and 6 bases at J; junction bases unmatched: 9. CDR1 is PRHDT and CDR2 is FYEKMQ in the germline V gene (reference sequence). Broader study findings: Across healthy donors, higher total template counts meant significantly greater roughly 2-week count variance. Technical replicates showed around 1.1 changed clones; two weeks about 16.4; four weeks 19.

The protocol was immunoSEQ multiplex PCR, while the TCRdb copy is restricted to in-frame clones and leaves out a portion. The data contain around 100,000 clones, approximately 90% of them singletons. The sequencing sample was made of blood. The TCR comes from a person aged 18-69 years in good health. The chain couples TRBV13 to TRBJ2-3; TRBD2 agrees at 10 bases. CDR3 residues: CASSFSSGGRLDTQYF. DNA for the CDR3: TGTGCCAGCAGCTTCTCTAGCGGGGGCCGCCTGGATACGCAGTATTTT.